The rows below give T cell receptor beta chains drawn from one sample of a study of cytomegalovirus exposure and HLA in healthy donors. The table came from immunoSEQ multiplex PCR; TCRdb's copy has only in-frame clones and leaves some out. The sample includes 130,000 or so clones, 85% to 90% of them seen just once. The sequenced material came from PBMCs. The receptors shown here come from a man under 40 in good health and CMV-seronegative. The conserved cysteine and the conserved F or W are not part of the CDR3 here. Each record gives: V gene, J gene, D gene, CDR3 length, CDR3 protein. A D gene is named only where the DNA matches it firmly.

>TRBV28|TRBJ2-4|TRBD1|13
ASSPYRGWKNIQY
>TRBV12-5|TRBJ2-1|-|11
ASRMGAYNEQF
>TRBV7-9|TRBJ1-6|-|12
ASSCGQSYSPLH
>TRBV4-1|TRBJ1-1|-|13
ASSQESSMNTEAF
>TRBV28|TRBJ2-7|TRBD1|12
ASNLDRGRNEQY
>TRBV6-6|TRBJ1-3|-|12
ASSQVASGNTIY
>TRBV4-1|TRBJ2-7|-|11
ASSQQGKYEQY
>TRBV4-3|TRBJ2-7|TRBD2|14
ATKGQISGGPYEQY
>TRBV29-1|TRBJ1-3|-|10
SGVDTGNTIY
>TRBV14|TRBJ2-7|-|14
ASSQGHGVSSYEQY
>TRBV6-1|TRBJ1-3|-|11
ASSKRNPNTIY
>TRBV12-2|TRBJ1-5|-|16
ASQMGAGGRYSNQPQH
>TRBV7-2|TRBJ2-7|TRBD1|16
ASSPTLFRDSSFNEQY
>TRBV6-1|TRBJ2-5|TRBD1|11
ASRTGPRETQY
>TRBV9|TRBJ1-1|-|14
ASSDPHGVGNTEAF
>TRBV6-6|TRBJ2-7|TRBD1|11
ASSPDRHYEQY
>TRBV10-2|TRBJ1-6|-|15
ASSESRSWQGNSPLH
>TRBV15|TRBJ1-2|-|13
ATSSALTAGYGYT
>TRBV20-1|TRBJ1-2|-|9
SASWGQLTG
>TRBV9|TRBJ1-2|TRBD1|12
ASSTRTGNYGYT
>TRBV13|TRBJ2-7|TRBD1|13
ASSPPGQGAYEQY
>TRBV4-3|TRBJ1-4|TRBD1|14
ASSQEGKTGREKLF
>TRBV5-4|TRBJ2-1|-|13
ASSQEDSSYNEQF
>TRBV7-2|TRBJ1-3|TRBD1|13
ASSLQGAFGNTIY
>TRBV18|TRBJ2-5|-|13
ASSPIQGGQETQY
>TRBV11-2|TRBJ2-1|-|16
ASSSGLTRSYSYNEQF